One sample yielded the 25 T cell receptor beta chains listed below, sequenced in a study of shared clonotypes between healthy human individuals. TCRdb's table, derived via immunoSEQ multiplex PCR, lists solely in-frame clones and lacks some. The sample has more than 900,000 clones, around 78% seen once; the top ten hold 0.6% to 0.7%. The material sequenced was memory CD4+ T cells from PBMCs. Subset defined: CD45RA-negative fraction. Receptors originate from a man between 18 and 29 years old in good health. Some clones in this sample may be carry-over from other donors' samples.

V gene TRBV7-6 combines with J gene TRBJ2-2; possibly TRBD2 for D (6 bases). CDR1 is SGHVS, CDR2 FNYEAQ, per germline. CDR3 length: 18 amino acids. The V gene lost 5 bases and the J gene lost 0 bases, with 19 bases spanning the gap. CDR3 coding DNA: TGTGCCAGCAGCCCCGTCCGCGGGGCGCGGACGAACACCGGGGAGCTGTTTTTT. Translation: CASSPVRGARTNTGELFF.

The chain carries TRBV7-2 and TRBJ1-2; D possibly corresponds to TRBD1 (5 bases). The CDR3 runs 12 residues. Trimming took off 0 bases at V and 8 bases at J, with 7 bases between the two ends. Per the germline V gene, CDR1 is SGHTA and CDR2 is FQGNSA. CDR3 sequence (DNA): TGTGCCAGCAGCTTAGCGACAGAAGGCTACACCTTC. Translation gives CASSLATEGYTF. The whole variable domain, remainder taken from reference TRBV7-2 and TRBJ1-2, is GAGVSQSPSNKVTEKGKDVELRCDPISGHTALYWYRQSLGQGLEFLIYFQGNSAPDKSGLPSDRFSAERTGGSVSTLTIQRTQQEDSAVYLCASSLATEGYTFGSGTRLTVV.

This chain links TRBV28 with TRBJ2-7; 9 bases are shared with TRBD2. The CDR3 contains 15 residues. Germline CDR1 is MDHEN and CDR2 is SYDVKM. V gave up 6 bases and J gave up 6 bases; unmatched junction bases: 12. The CDR3 is CASRGRRLAGLEQYF. The CDR3 DNA is TGTGCCAGCAGAGGAAGGAGGCTAGCGGGACTCGAGCAGTACTTC.

V gene TRBV2 combines with J gene TRBJ2-2, with 7 bases fitting TRBD1. Trimming cost V 6 bases and J 4 bases; bases outside gene matches: 5. The V gene's germline CDR1 is SNHLY and CDR2 FYNNEI. This CDR3 contains 14 residues. Here the CDR3 DNA reads TGTGCCAGCAGCTGGGGACAGCCCACCGGGGAGCTGTTTTTT. Residues: CASSWGQPTGELFF.

The chain employs TRBV18 and TRBJ1-1, with D possibly being TRBD1 (5 bases). The CDR3 is made up of 13 amino acids. The V end was cut by 3 bases, the J end by 10 bases, with 15 bases between. Looked up from germline, CDR1 is KGHSH and CDR2 is LQKENI. The CDR3 sequence is CASSPQGTGGAFF. Here the CDR3 DNA reads TGTGCCAGCTCACCCCAAGGAACCGGGGGAGCTTTCTTT.

The chain uses TRBV30 and TRBJ2-7; TRBD1 is a possible D gene (6 bases). V was clipped by 4 bases and J by 5 bases, with 12 bases between them. CDR1 and CDR2 from the germline V gene are GTSNPN and SVGIG (reference sequence). This CDR3 comprises 12 residues. This chain's CDR3 is CAWNGQFNEQYF. Written as DNA, the CDR3 is TGTGCCTGGAACGGACAGTTCAACGAGCAGTACTTC.

The chain recombines TRBV7-2 with TRBJ1-5; D gene unclear. Germline V lookup: CDR1 SGHTA, CDR2 FQGNSA. Trimming stripped 2 bases from V and 5 bases from J, with 10 bases between. The CDR3 loop spans 14 amino acids. The CDR3 protein is CASSLILGYQPQHF. CDR3 DNA: TGTGCCAGCAGCTTAATTCTTGGATATCAGCCCCAGCATTTT.

This clone was picked up a small number of times. The chain has TRBV7-2 and TRBJ2-7; 8 nucleotides match TRBD1. Per the germline V gene, CDR1 is SGHTA and CDR2 is FQGNSA. CDR3 length equals 14 residues. Losses at the gene ends were 6 bases for V and 5 bases for J; bases not matched to a gene: 9. The CDR3 region is CASRQTGGTNEQYF. The CDR3 DNA reads TGTGCCAGCAGACAAACAGGGGGTACTAACGAGCAGTACTTC.

This chain uses TRBV5-8 with TRBJ2-7; D unclear. Germline V gene sequence: CDR1 SGHTS, CDR2 YDEGEE. This CDR3 comprises 14 residues. V lost 1 base to trimming and J lost 0 bases, with 8 bases between them. The chain's CDR3 is CASSLSVSSYEQYF. For the CDR3, the DNA is TGTGCCAGCAGCTTGAGTGTCAGCTCCTACGAGCAGTACTTC.

This chain uses TRBV6-6 with TRBJ2-4, with a tentative D call TRBD2 (6 bases). CDR3 length: 16 residues. V was shortened by 4 bases and J by 9 bases, with 22 bases between the two germline ends. Germline CDR1 is MNHNY and CDR2 is SVGAGI (reference sequence). This CDR3 reads CASSSQLSGVGTIQYF. DNA of the CDR3: TGTGCCAGCAGTTCCCAGCTGTCGGGGGTTGGTACCATTCAGTACTTC.

The chain is built from TRBV11-3 and TRBJ2-7; tentatively, D is TRBD1 (5 bases). Deletions cut 4 bases from V and 8 bases from J, with 12 bases between. CDR1 and CDR2 from the germline V gene are SGHNT and YENEEA. The CDR3 length is 12 residues. The chain's CDR3 is CASSSHDSKQYF. DNA of the CDR3: TGTGCCAGCAGCTCACACGACAGCAAGCAGTACTTC.

The chain is built from TRBV5-6 and TRBJ2-2; 10 nucleotides match TRBD1. Germline V CDR1 and CDR2: SGHDT, YYEEEE. The junction had 12 bases not matched to a gene; V was cut back by 3 bases and J by 1 base. This CDR3 has 19 residues. The CDR3 protein is CASSSPGQGSDGNTGELFF. CDR3 DNA: TGTGCCAGCAGCTCACCGGGACAGGGGTCCGATGGGAACACCGGGGAGCTGTTTTTT.

The chain combines TRBV6-5 with TRBJ2-6; D possibly corresponds to TRBD2 (5 bases). The CDR3 extends over 15 amino acids. Germline V lookup: CDR1 MNHEY, CDR2 SVGAGI. Trimming shortened V by 10 bases and J by 0 bases, and 13 bases separated the two germline ends. CDR3 protein: CATRVRASGANVLTF. The CDR3 DNA reads TGTGCCACGCGAGTGAGGGCCTCTGGGGCCAACGTCCTGACTTTC.

The chain uses TRBV7-9 and TRBJ2-7; D not certain. In germline, CDR1 is SEHNR, CDR2 FQNEAQ (reference sequence). V gave up 8 bases and J gave up 0 bases, with 11 bases separating them. This CDR3 contains 13 residues. The CDR3 region has the DNA TGTGCCAGCCCCCTGCACCGCTCCTACGAGCAGTACTTC. Its protein is CASPLHRSYEQYF.

V gene TRBV5-1 combines with J gene TRBJ2-3, with D uncertain. The CDR3 spans 15 residues. V lost 0 bases and J lost 0, with 8 bases in between. The V gene's germline CDR1 is SGHRS and CDR2 YFSETQ. CDR3 sequence reads: CASSLVGRSTDTQYF. CDR3 sequence (DNA): TGCGCCAGCAGCTTGGTTGGCAGAAGCACAGATACGCAGTATTTT. The full variable domain, rest sourced from reference TRBV5-1 and TRBJ2-3, is KAGVTQTPRYLIKTRGQQVTLSCSPISGHRSVSWYQQTPGQGLQFLFEYFSETQRNKGNFPGRFSGRQFSNSRSEMNVSTLELGDSALYLCASSLVGRSTDTQYFGPGTRLTVL.

The gene calls are TRBV9 and TRBJ2-1; TRBD2 might be the D (5 bases). The CDR3 loop spans 16 amino acids. CDR1 and CDR2 (germline): SGDLS, YYNGEE. Trimming shortened V by 0 bases and J by 2 bases, and 12 bases separated the two germline ends. CDR3 nucleotide sequence: TGTGCCAGCAGCGTAGATCCGGGATCGGCCTACAATGAGCAGTTCTTC. Its translation is CASSVDPGSAYNEQFF.

The V gene is TRBV11-2, the J gene TRBJ1-3; D ambiguous. Trimming left V 5 bases short and J 0 bases short, with 8 bases between. CDR1 is SGHAT, CDR2 FQNNGV, per germline. The CDR3 extends over 14 amino acids. CDR3 loop: CASSHSSSGNTIYF. Here the CDR3 DNA reads TGTGCCAGCAGCCACTCCAGCTCTGGAAACACCATATATTTT.

This clone was detected only a few times. The chain couples TRBV10-3 to TRBJ1-3, with D unresolved. The CDR3 runs 14 residues. Germline V lookup: CDR1 ENHRY, CDR2 SYGVKD. V gave up 0 bases and J gave up 1 base, with 4 bases separating them. CDR3 DNA: TGTGCCATCAGTGAGTCCTTATCTGGAAACACCATATATTTT. This codes for CAISESLSGNTIYF.

The chain combines TRBV5-6 with TRBJ1-5; tentatively, D is TRBD1 (6 bases). The germline V gene encodes CDR1 SGHDT and CDR2 YYEEEE. The CDR3 has 13 amino acids. Trimming stripped 1 base from V and 7 bases from J, with 9 bases between. CDR3 in DNA: TGTGCCAGCAGCTTGAACAGGGAGCAGCCCCAGCATTTT. Its protein product is CASSLNREQPQHF.

The chain is built from TRBV29-1 and TRBJ1-1, with D perhaps TRBD1 (5 bases). CDR3 length equals 10 residues. Germline CDR1 SQVTM, CDR2 ANQGSEA. V was trimmed by 6 bases and J by 9 bases, leaving 11 bases between them. The CDR3 coding sequence is TGCAGCGTGGGACGGCAAAAAGCTTTCTTT. Amino acids: CSVGRQKAFF.

CDR3 sequence: CASSGGAGVAYEQYF. CDR3 sequence (DNA): TGCGCCAGCTCCGGCGGAGCGGGAGTGGCCTACGAGCAGTACTTC. The chain is built from TRBV10-1 and TRBJ2-7, with TRBD2 identical over 8 bases. J was trimmed by 2 bases and V by 8 bases; bases with no gene match: 11. The CDR3 contains 15 residues. CDR1 and CDR2 from the germline V gene are WNHNN and SYGVQD (reference sequence).

In the case of this clone: A read error may explain this, as a much larger clone is one base away. The chain carries TRBV5-3 and TRBJ2-1; 14 bases line up with TRBD2. TRBV5-3 is an open reading frame whose function is uncertain. With 4 bases clipped from V and 4 bases from J, the junction kept 1 base outside the gene matches. The CDR3 is 15 residues long. The CDR3 nucleotides read TGTGCCAGAAGCCGACTAGCGGGAGGGTACAATGAGCAGTTCTTC. Translated: CARSRLAGGYNEQFF.

This clone was recorded once. The rearrangement links TRBV7-2 to TRBJ2-7; 8 bases are a match to TRBD1. J gave up 9 bases and V 2 bases, and 3 bases lay outside the gene matches. Germline CDR1 reads SGHTA; CDR2 reads FQGNSA. The CDR3 is 12 residues long. The CDR3 DNA follows: TGTGCCAGCAGCTTACGACAGGGGAGGCAGTACTTC. Amino acids: CASSLRQGRQYF.

The chain uses TRBV7-9 and TRBJ2-3; the match to TRBD2 covers 9 bases. The CDR3 consists of 18 residues. Germline V gene sequence: CDR1 SEHNR, CDR2 FQNEAQ (reference sequence). With 1 base clipped from V and 0 bases from J, the junction kept 8 bases outside the gene matches. CDR3: CASSLGAGGPPSTDTQYF. As DNA, the CDR3 is TGTGCCAGCAGCTTAGGGGCGGGAGGGCCTCCCAGCACAGATACGCAGTATTTT.

In its sample, this clone was seen a few times. The identical CDR3 is also encoded by other nucleotide sequences in the sample. This rearrangement joins TRBV7-9 to TRBJ2-2, with TRBD1 matching 10 bases. This CDR3 has 15 amino acids. Trimming removed 8 bases from V and 3 bases from J; junction bases left unmatched: 6. The V gene's germline CDR1 is SEHNR and CDR2 FQNEAQ (reference sequence). The CDR3 DNA follows: TGTGCCAGCTCCCCCGGGACAGGGGACACCGGGGAGCTGTTTTTT. Translation gives CASSPGTGDTGELFF.